This TCR beta chain was found in a study of regulatory T cells in long-lasting Graves disease. This CDR3 is 19 amino acids long. Trimming removed 0 bases from V and 0 bases from J; junction bases left unmatched: 10. Germline V gene lookup returns CDR1 MGHRA and CDR2 YSYEKL. This clonotype was observed a few times. Documented time point: persistent/refractory GD, antithyroid drugs over 5 years with positive TRAb. TCR sequences were obtained from RNA taken from PBMCs. Arm-PCR of CDR3 regions and iRepertoire HTBI primers were the basis on which TCR beta libraries were built. TCRdb analysed the multiplex PCR reads with MiXCR anew, one entry per CDR3 protein. Among around 460,000 distinct CDR3 sequences listed, 20% to 25% were seen once.

The receptor was derived from a female donor with Graves disease. Sequenced material: peripheral blood mononuclear cells (PBMCs), taken when the disease was refractory, from a patient treated with antithyroid drugs. The chain uses TRBV4-1 and TRBJ2-7; TRBD2 matches at 11 bases. CDR3 in DNA: TGCGCCAGCAGCCAAGATAGCGGGAGGGCCTTCCAAAGCTCCTACGAGCAGTACTTC. Amino acids: CASSQDSGRAFQSSYEQYF.